This note documents a single TCR beta chain sequence. This clonotype was recorded many times. It has no known antigen specificity. Base qualities are missing; no much larger clone stands one base away. This specimen comes from a study of blood T cells in healthy people across ages (dated by TCRdb to about 2015). Background on the whole study: Template switching captured roughly one uniquely barcoded TCR beta cDNA molecule per two T cells in model experiments. The study measured age-related changes in TCR beta repertoire diversity using deep sequencing normalized with unique cDNA molecular identifiers. Using the same blood draw, the study looked at two additional independent replicas of 1 million unique cDNA reads for two donors, one aged 18 to 29 and the other aged 80 or older. Donors were grouped into four age groups: young (average about 15 years), middle-aged (roughly 38), aged (around 60) and long-lived (around 82). To avoid experimental bias, donors of different ages were spread randomly across the sequencing lanes.

Libraries were constructed by 5' RACE. The reads were generated on an Illumina HiSeq 2500. The second PCR ran for roughly 7 to 11 cycles and used a J-beta primer mix along with a sample-barcoded 5' primer. A unique molecular identifier was introduced onto each TCR beta cDNA molecule by a template-switch 5' adaptor carrying 12 random nucleotides. At least 2.5 million CDR3-containing paired-end reads were obtained from each sample. First-strand cDNA synthesis was performed from all RNA using the Mint cDNA synthesis kit, with priming by a TRBC-specific oligonucleotide. All cDNA was treated with uracil-DNA glycosylase and then went through a first 18-cycle PCR with the universal primers M1SS and BC2_uni_R. In the source study's methods: For normalization, 1 million high-quality reads were randomly selected from each sample, with every read carrying a distinct molecular identifier. Reads with shared molecular identifiers were discarded instead of being binned into consensus sequences. MiTCR, set to a Q25 quality threshold and the strictest error-elimination algorithm, was used for CDR3 identification, clonotype clustering and error correction. A nonparametric unseen species model using Euler transformation provided a lower-bound estimate of total TCR beta diversity. TCRdb redid the processing of the public reads, applying fastp at Q25 and MiXCR, and retained in-frame beta chains. Rows matching on CDR3 protein sequence are summarized as one entry with the most common DNA and genes. It is TCRdb's table, rather than the study itself, that gives the V and J calls and clone size. Across this sample there are about 1,800,000 distinct CDR3 sequences, with roughly 27% seen only once. 7.7% of the sample rests with the top ten.

Systemically healthy Caucasian individuals from Russia, 39 in total and aged roughly 6 to 95 years, were included as donors. About 9.8 milliliters of peripheral blood were drawn from each donor into EDTA-treated Vacutainer tubes. Ficoll-Paque density-gradient centrifugation was used to isolate PBMCs, with at least 6.5 million obtained per sample. Trizol reagent was used to extract total RNA from the PBMCs, yielding at least 6 micrograms per sample. The percentages of naive CD45RAhigh/CD27high T cells were determined by flow cytometry on a PBMC aliquot from every donor. Paper-wide results and their limitations: As age increased, observed TCR beta diversity per million T cells dropped in a roughly linear way, and a significant reduction was already evident by age 40. Compared with the aged group, the long-lived group had more naive CD4+ T cells, fewer expanded clones and increased TCR diversity, a pattern suggesting age selection. There was a strong correlation between observed TCR beta diversity and the percentage of naive T cells measured by flow cytometry. Conclusive comparison of naive and antigen-experienced compartments was prevented by the profiling of bulk unsorted PBMCs. Donor CMV infection status was unknown, potentially confounding age-related changes in expanded clonotypes. Estimates of total diversity from one million sequenced T cells were regarded as lower bounds and underestimates.

From the cysteine up to the phenylalanine, the CDR3 has a length of 18 residues. Solely the CDR3 DNA is kept, with 54 bases framed from the first base. The V end gives up 3 bases and the J end 5 bases, leaving 11 bases in the junction not matched to a gene. Based on the germline V gene, the CDR1 and CDR2 sequences are LGHNA and YNFKEQ. The sequenced material came from blood. This receptor chain uses TRBV4-2 and TRBJ2-5; the central 14 bases match TRBD2. The TCR sequence derives from a woman aged 25 to 45 in good health. The CDR3 here reads CASSQARGTSGSGETQYF. The DNA is as follows: TGTGCCAGCAGCCAGGCCAGGGGGACTAGCGGGAGTGGGGAGACCCAGTACTTC.